This T cell receptor (beta chain) was sequenced during a study of blood T cell repertoires in COVID-19. Sequencing was performed with immunoSEQ multiplex PCR; in TCRdb, only in-frame clones are kept and a portion is missing. The sample holds 100,000 or so clones; around 84% are singletons and the top ten take roughly 17%. The V and J ends lost 4 bases and 3 bases respectively, with 15 bases between them. Germline V gene sequence: CDR1 MGHRA, CDR2 YSYEKL. CDR3 length: 15 amino acids. Sequenced: peripheral blood. The chain couples TRBV4-1 to TRBJ1-2; the D is unclear. The TCR originated in a woman in her sixties or seventies with acute or convalescent COVID-19. The CDR3 DNA sequence: TGCGCCAGCAGCCGCTCCACCTCGGGATACTATGGCTACACCTTC. It yields the protein CASSRSTSGYYGYTF.